These T cell receptor beta chains were read from a single sample in a study of sequential checkpoint blockade in melanoma. Only in-frame clones appear in the TCRdb table, and some are missing; sequencing was by immunoSEQ multiplex PCR. The table records 3,000 to 4,500 clones, 20% to 25% of them present only once. Here the sequenced sample was tumor tissue (inferred from file names), taken from a patient given nivolumab and ipilimumab in sequence. Receptors originate from a human donor with melanoma. CDR3s include the opening cysteine and the closing phenylalanine or tryptophan. A D gene is named only where the DNA matches it firmly. A clone size is listed for some rows: how often the clone was seen (once, few, many), or a class if it is expanded.

size,D,V,J,CDR3,DNA
few,-,TRBV6-8,TRBJ1-4,CASSYEATDEKLFF,TGTGCCAGCAGTTACGAGGCGACCGATGAAAAACTGTTTTTT
many,TRBD1,TRBV4-1,TRBJ1-2,CASSQDETGVYGYTF,TGCGCCAGCAGCCAAGATGAAACAGGGGTCTATGGCTACACCTTC
-,-,TRBV14,TRBJ1-4,CASSQVPGEKLFF,TGTGCCAGCAGCCAAGTACCTGGTGAAAAACTGTTTTTT
few,-,TRBV9,TRBJ2-1,CASSPRSDEQFF,TGTGCCAGCAGCCCCCGCAGCGATGAGCAGTTCTTC
few,-,TRBV11-3,TRBJ2-7,CASSLDPGSYEQYF,TGTGCCAGCAGCTTAGATCCGGGTTCCTACGAGCAGTACTTC
-,TRBD2,TRBV11-3,TRBJ2-3,CASSSLAGGDTQYF,TGTGCCAGCAGCTCCTTAGCGGGGGGAGATACGCAGTATTTT
-,TRBD2,TRBV28,TRBJ2-3,CASSLGGTDTQYF,TGTGCCAGCAGTTTGGGGGGGACAGATACGCAGTATTTT
-,-,TRBV6-8,TRBJ2-7,CASKRIGSLVESYEQYF,TGTGCCAGCAAAAGGATCGGCAGTTTAGTTGAGTCCTACGAGCAGTACTTC
medium-sized,-,TRBV6-8,TRBJ1-1,CASSYHPERPNTEAFF,TGTGCCAGCAGTTACCATCCGGAGAGGCCAAACACTGAAGCTTTCTTT
few,-,TRBV11-3,TRBJ1-1,CASSGLIMNTEAFF,TGTGCCAGCAGCGGCCTAATAATGAACACTGAAGCTTTCTTT